This T cell receptor (beta chain) came from a study of T cell responses to AZD1222 COVID-19 vaccine. The repertoire was sequenced with immunoSEQ multiplex PCR; TCRdb's copy has only in-frame clones and lacks some. The profile covers approximately 120,000 clones, with about nine tenths appearing a single time and approximately 5.2% taken by the ten largest. V was trimmed by 5 bases and J by 0 bases, leaving 8 bases between them. Germline V gene lookup returns CDR1 LGHDT and CDR2 YNNKEL (reference sequence). This CDR3 spans 13 amino acids. Sequenced material: peripheral blood, taken on day 0 of AZD1222 vaccination. This TCR derives from an adult in good health. V and J are TRBV3-1 (or the pseudogene TRBV3-2) and TRBJ2-7; D is undetermined. CDR3 protein: CASSERSSYEQYF. For the CDR3, the DNA is TGTGCCAGCAGCGAAAGGAGCTCCTACGAGCAGTACTTC.